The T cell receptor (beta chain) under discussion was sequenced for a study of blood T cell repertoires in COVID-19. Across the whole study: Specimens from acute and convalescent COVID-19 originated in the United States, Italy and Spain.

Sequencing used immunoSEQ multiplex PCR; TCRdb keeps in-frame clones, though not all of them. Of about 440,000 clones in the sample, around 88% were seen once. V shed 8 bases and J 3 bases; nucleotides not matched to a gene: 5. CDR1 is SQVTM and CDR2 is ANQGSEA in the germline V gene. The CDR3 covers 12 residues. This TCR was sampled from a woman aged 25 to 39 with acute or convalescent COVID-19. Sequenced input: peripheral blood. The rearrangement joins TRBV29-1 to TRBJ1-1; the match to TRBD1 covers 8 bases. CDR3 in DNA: TGCAGCTCCAACAGGGGGGACACTGAAGCTTTCTTT. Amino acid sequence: CSSNRGDTEAFF.